This record covers a single TCR beta chain. The antigen remains unidentified. The sample belongs to a study of T cells in localized non-small cell lung cancer. Study-wide points: Compared with tumor, uninvolved adjacent lung displayed greater T cell clonality, ranking highest overall. Sequence data derive from only one tumor region, so heterogeneity remains possible.

Some clones are missing from TCRdb's copy, which holds only in-frame ones; the method was immunoSEQ multiplex PCR. The sample carries around 70,000 clones, 84% recorded once. Germline-derived CDR1 and CDR2 are DFQATT and SNEGSKA (reference sequence). The CDR3 totals 11 residues. The sample in question was peripheral blood, obtained before any cancer treatment. V is TRBV20-1 and J is TRBJ1-2, with unresolved D. The sequence came from a female donor over 55 with stage I lung adenocarcinoma. CDR3 protein: CSVVRDYGYTF. The CDR3 DNA is TGCAGCGTTGTAAGGGACTATGGCTACACCTTC.